This entry lists 31 T cell receptor beta chains sequenced from one sample in a study of tumor-infiltrating lymphocytes in primary liver carcinoma (dated by TCRdb to about 2017). TRIzol reagent was used to extract blood RNA from unsorted whole blood, while the DNeasy Blood & Tissue kit provided the germline DNA. Instrument on record: Illumina HiSeq 2500. Starting from approximately 460 ng total RNA, TCRbeta-specific cDNA was produced by reverse transcription with a constant-region primer and ProtoScript II reverse transcriptase. TCRbeta libraries were built with three nested multiplex PCR rounds, a slightly modified ARM-PCR procedure. Multiplex TRBV1-TRBV30 forward primers and a Cbeta reverse primer were used in the first two PCR rounds, each of which was run for around 10 cycles. TCRdb's own reprocessing of the public reads used fastp at Q25 and MiXCR and kept productive beta chains. Each CDR3 protein gets just one entry, which takes the most common genes and DNA from the rows behind it. The sample includes 300,000 to 400,000 distinct CDR3 sequences, with around 60% observed a single time. The ten largest clones represent 5% to 6.5% of the sample.

The sequenced sample consisted of peripheral blood. The origin of the receptors is a middle-aged man with primary liver carcinoma and hepatitis B virus infection.

About this clonotype itself: A much larger clonotype is one base distant, so this may be a read error. The chain recombines TRBV6-5 with TRBJ2-5, with TRBD1 as a possible D gene (5 bases). V gave up 10 bases and J gave up 1 base, with 16 bases separating them. There are 14 residues in the CDR3. Germline loops: CDR1 MNHEY, CDR2 SVGAGI. CDR3 sequence: CANRLNPVQETQYF. DNA for the CDR3: TGTGCCAACAGGTTAAACCCAGTCCAAGAGACCCAGTACTTC.

The V and J genes are TRBV11-2 and TRBJ2-7, with 9 bases lining up with TRBD2. Trimming cost V 1 base and J 11 bases; bases outside gene matches: 12. Looked up from germline, CDR1 is SGHAT and CDR2 is FQNNGV. CDR3 size: 15 residues. CDR3 loop: CASSLVLAGVFGEYF. CDR3 DNA sequence: TGTGCCAGCAGCTTAGTTTTAGCGGGAGTCTTCGGAGAGTACTTC.

Of note for this clonotype: This is likely a read error, given that the CDR3 carries no conserved phenylalanine or tryptophan at its end. The chain recombines TRBV5-6 with TRBJ2-1; D ambiguous. The CDR3 contains 16 residues. Deletions cut 2 bases from V and 9 bases from J, with 21 bases between. Germline CDR1 reads SGHDT; CDR2 reads YYEEEE. The CDR3 sequence is CASSLARQAWGSEQFS. CDR3 in DNA: TGTGCCAGCAGCTTAGCTCGACAAGCCTGGGGTTCTGAGCAGTTCTCC.

Worth noting for this clonotype: A much larger clone is a single base away; this may be a read error. The CDR3 coding sequence is TGTGCCAGCAGTTCAAGGGCCCACACAGATACGCAGTGTTTT. This sequence encodes CASSSRAHTDTQCF. The chain has TRBV6-5 and TRBJ2-3, with no clear D. The germline gives CDR1 MNHEY, CDR2 SVGAGI. CDR3 size: 14 residues.

This clonotype was counted between two and nine times. The CDR3 protein is CASSYLQPGLGDEQYF. CDR3 nucleotides: TGTGCCAGCAGTTACTTACAACCGGGACTGGGGGACGAGCAGTACTTC. The chain carries TRBV6-2 or TRBV6-3 and TRBJ2-7; a weak D match, TRBD2 (6 bases). Germline assignment: CDR1 MNHEY and CDR2 SVGEGT. The ends were cut back, 1 base at V and 5 bases at J, with 18 bases in the middle. The CDR3 covers 16 residues.

The sample holds one count of this clonotype. The chain uses TRBV19 and TRBJ1-2; 7 bases line up with TRBD1. The CDR3 covers 15 residues. The V gene's germline CDR1 is LNHDA and CDR2 SQIVND (reference sequence). V dropped 5 bases and J dropped 2; count of bases not matched to a gene: 8. The CDR3 DNA sequence: TGTGCCAGTAGTCCCCCCGGGACAGCGAACTATGGCTACACCTTC. Residues: CASSPPGTANYGYTF. Complete variable domain (other parts from reference TRBV19 and TRBJ1-2): DGGITQSPKYLFRKEGQNVTLSCEQNLNHDAMYWYRQDPGQGLRLIYYSQIVNDFQKGDIAEGYSVSREKKESFPLTVTSAQKNPTAFYLCASSPPGTANYGYTFGSGTRLTVV.

The chain recombines TRBV11-2 with TRBJ2-7; the match to TRBD2 covers 10 bases. After removal of 6 bases from V and 3 bases from J, the junction contained 23 bases not matched to a gene. Germline loops: CDR1 SGHAT, CDR2 FQNNGV. The CDR3 has 20 residues. The DNA for the CDR3 is TGTGCCAGCAGATTCCCCGGAGGGACTAGCGCGCACTCAAGGGGCTACGAGCAGTACTTC. Translated, it gives CASRFPGGTSAHSRGYEQYF. Based on the CDR3 plus reference TRBV11-2 and TRBJ2-7, the full variable domain is EAGVAQSPRYKIIEKRQSVAFWCNPISGHATLYWYQQILGQGPKLLIQFQNNGVVDDSQLPKDRFSAERLKGVDSTLKIQPAKLEDSAVYLCASRFPGGTSAHSRGYEQYFGPGTRLTVT.

Of note for this clonotype: The conserved phenylalanine or tryptophan is not found at the CDR3 terminus, so this likely reflects a read error. The CDR3 reads CANSQTLRDTGELFL. The CDR3 DNA follows: TGTGCCAACAGCCAAACCCTGAGGGACACCGGGGAGCTGTTTCTT. J is TRBJ2-2 and V is TRBV11-2; D possibly corresponds to TRBD2 (5 bases). This CDR3 has 15 amino acids. Germline V gene data show CDR1 as SGHAT and CDR2 as FQNNGV.

In this sample, this clonotype turned up a few times. The V call is TRBV14, the J call TRBJ1-1, with a weak D call TRBD1 (6 bases). The CDR3 extends over 14 amino acids. The germline V and J ends were trimmed by 4 bases and 2 bases, with 11 bases remaining between them. CDR1 SGHDN and CDR2 FVKESK come from the germline V gene. DNA of the CDR3: TGTGCCAGCAGCCGGCACAGGGATAACACTGAAGCTTTCTTT. Its translation is CASSRHRDNTEAFF.

V usage is TRBV6-1 and J usage is TRBJ1-3, with TRBD1 identical over 7 bases. The CDR3 length is 18 residues. The V gene end was trimmed by 6 bases and the J gene end by 2 bases; junction bases not matched to a gene: 16. Germline V gives CDR1 MNHNS, CDR2 SASEGT. CDR3 sequence: CASRTSTGSWNPGNTIYF. The CDR3, as DNA: TGTGCCAGCAGGACATCGACAGGGAGTTGGAACCCTGGAAACACCATATATTTT.

This clonotype was recorded once. One end of the junction varies from germline; a read error may be responsible. This sequence joins TRBV11-2 and TRBJ2-2; D possibly corresponds to TRBD1 (6 bases). Germline-derived CDR1 and CDR2 are SGHAT and FQNNGV. The CDR3 loop spans 15 amino acids. DNA for the CDR3: TGTGCCAACAGCCAAACCCTGAGGGACACCGGGGAGCCGTTCTTT. This encodes CANSQTLRDTGEPFF.

This clonotype was seen a few times. The chain uses TRBV10-3 and TRBJ2-3; 11 positions match TRBD1. The trim removed 8 bases at V and 4 bases at J, leaving 8 bases unmatched. Germline V gives CDR1 ENHRY, CDR2 SYGVKD. The CDR3 is 15 amino acids. CDR3 coding DNA: TGTGCCATCGGGGGACAGGGGGGTGAGTCAGATACGCAGTATTTT. This translates into CAIGGQGGESDTQYF.

Comments on this clonotype: This could be a read error, since a much larger clone is one nucleotide away. The V call is TRBV6-5, the J call TRBJ2-2, with D possibly being TRBD1 (5 bases). The length of the CDR3 is 14 residues. In germline, CDR1 is MNHEY, CDR2 SVGAGI. The V end was cut by 5 bases, the J end by 3 bases, with 10 bases between. In DNA form, the CDR3 reads TGTGCCAGCAGTAGGGGCAAACACACCGGGGAGCTGTTTTTT. Protein product: CASSRGKHTGELFF.

Comment on this clonotype: A much bigger clone sits one base away, suggesting this may be a read error. The chain joins TRBV12-3 or TRBV12-4 to TRBJ2-7; 8 bases agree with TRBD2. The CDR3 contains 15 residues. V shed 2 bases and J 2 bases; nucleotides not matched to a gene: 5. The CDR3 DNA sequence: TGTGCCAGCAGTTTACTACTAGCGGACACCTACGAGCAGTACTTC. Amino acids: CASSLLLADTYEQYF.

The J gene is TRBJ2-1, the V gene TRBV6-1; D may be TRBD1 (6 bases). CDR1 and CDR2 from the germline V gene are MNHNS and SASEGT. CDR3 length equals 15 residues. V shed 0 bases and J shed 6 bases, with 12 bases lying between them. For the CDR3, the DNA is TGTGCCAGCAGTGAAGCCGATACAGGGAGCAATGAGCAGTTCTTC. This codes for CASSEADTGSNEQFF.

The V and J genes are TRBV24-1 and TRBJ2-7; D is perhaps TRBD1 (6 bases). In germline, CDR1 is KGHDR, CDR2 SFDVKD. The CDR3 length is 15 residues. Trimming took off 3 bases at V and 2 bases at J, with 13 bases between the two ends. CDR3 protein: CATSDAGDPPYEQYF. CDR3 DNA: TGTGCCACCAGTGATGCAGGGGATCCTCCCTACGAGCAGTACTTC.

In the case of this clonotype: Germline is not matched at one junction end, which may reflect a read error. In DNA, the CDR3 is TGTGTCAGCAGCAAAGGACTAGCGGCCTACAGTGAGCAGTTTTTC. It encodes CVSSKGLAAYSEQFF. The chain is built from TRBV11-2 and TRBJ2-1; 10 bases map to TRBD2. Germline-derived CDR1 and CDR2 are SGHAT and FQNNGV. The length of the CDR3 is 15 residues. Together with reference TRBV11-2 and TRBJ2-1, the CDR3 gives the full variable domain: EAGVAQSPRYKIIEKRQSVAFWCNPISGHATLYWYQQILGQGPKLLIQFQNNGVVDDSQLPKDRFSAERLKGVDSTLKIQPAKLEDSAVYLCVSSKGLAAYSEQFFGPGTRLTVL.

This chain joins TRBV19 and TRBJ2-6; the D gene is possibly TRBD2 (5 bases). CDR3 length: 17 amino acids. Per germline, CDR1 LNHDA and CDR2 SQIVND (reference sequence). V lost 5 bases and J lost 1, with 15 bases in between. The chain's CDR3 is CASSSPVRGSGANVLTF. CDR3 sequence (DNA): TGTGCCAGTAGTTCCCCTGTTAGAGGGTCTGGGGCCAACGTCCTGACTTTC.

The gene calls are TRBV11-1 and TRBJ2-1; D gene ambiguous. The CDR3 extends over 14 amino acids. V was trimmed by 7 bases and J by 5 bases, leaving 15 bases between them. Germline CDR1 SGHAT, CDR2 FQDESV (reference sequence). This CDR3 reads CASNSGPANNEQFF. Written as DNA, the CDR3 is TGTGCCAGCAACTCTGGACCGGCAAACAATGAGCAGTTCTTC.

Details on this clonotype: The junction departs from germline at one end; a sequencing error may be responsible. The chain carries TRBV4-3 and TRBJ1-6; tentatively, D is TRBD1 (6 bases). Per the germline V gene, CDR1 is LGHNA and CDR2 is YSLEER. CDR3 size: 16 residues. The CDR3 here is CDSSPQGLSYNTPLHF. For the CDR3, the DNA is TGCGACAGCAGCCCTCAGGGGCTCTCCTATAATACACCCCTCCACTTT.

As for this clonotype: A read error may account for a junction end that differs from germline. This chain uses TRBV11-2 with TRBJ1-1; no clear D. The CDR3 extends over 16 amino acids. Germline assignment: CDR1 SGHAT and CDR2 FQNNGV. This CDR3 is CASSLVGLWVNSEAFF. In DNA form, the CDR3 reads TGTGCCAGTAGCTTAGTTGGGCTCTGGGTGAACAGTGAAGCTTTCTTT.

On this clonotype: An end of the junction does not agree with germline; a read error may underlie this. The gene calls are TRBV7-8 and TRBJ1-2, with 7 bases that match TRBD1. The CDR3 spans 14 residues. CDR1 is SGHVS, CDR2 FQNEAQ, per germline. CDR3 sequence (DNA): TGTGCCAGCAGCTTGATAGGGGGCGGCTATGTCTACACCTTC. This translates into CASSLIGGGYVYTF.

In regard to this clonotype: A much bigger clone sits one base away, suggesting this may be a read error. The V call is TRBV6-6, the J call TRBJ2-7, with a weak D call TRBD1 (6 bases). Per the germline V gene, CDR1 is MNHNY and CDR2 is SVGAGI (reference sequence). This CDR3 contains 14 residues. The CDR3 spells CACSYTKQGYEQYF. CDR3 DNA sequence: TGTGCCTGCAGTTACACAAAACAGGGCTACGAGCAGTACTTC.

This clonotype occurred once. The final CDR3 position lacks the conserved phenylalanine or tryptophan, pointing to a likely read error. No DNA is shown, since the ends of the CDR3 on it are uncertain; the CDR3 is the one TCRdb lists. The rearrangement uses TRBV11-2 and TRBJ2-7. The CDR3 length equals 13 residues, ends included. CDR1 and CDR2 from the germline V gene are SGHAT and FQNNGV. This CDR3 reads CASSLGWGYERYS.

In its sample, this clonotype was seen a few times. The chain combines TRBV6-5 with TRBJ2-7; D perhaps matches TRBD2 (5 bases). CDR1 and CDR2 from the germline V gene are MNHEY and SVGAGI. CDR3 length: 14 residues. V lost 0 bases and J 6 bases, leaving 12 bases between the germline ends. The DNA for the CDR3 is TGTGCCAGCAGTTACTCTCGACTAACTCCCGAGCAGTACTTC. It yields the protein CASSYSRLTPEQYF.

Notes on this clonotype: A read error may be the cause here, since a much bigger clone is one base away. The rearrangement links TRBV6-5 to TRBJ2-7; weak D call: TRBD1 (5 bases). The germline gives CDR1 MNHEY, CDR2 SVGAGI. The CDR3 length is 15 residues. In nucleotides, the CDR3 is TGTGCCAGCAGTTACTCGTTTGAGACAGCCTACGAGCGGTACTTC. The encoded protein is CASSYSFETAYERYF.

Notes on this clonotype: This may arise from a read error, as a much more abundant clone is one base away. The chain has TRBV10-3 and TRBJ1-1; 7 nucleotides agree with TRBD1. Germline V lookup: CDR1 ENHRY, CDR2 SYGVKD. This CDR3 contains 16 residues. The CDR3 spells CTISEDRNYMNTEAFF. The CDR3 DNA follows: TGTACCATCAGTGAGGACAGGAACTACATGAACACTGAAGCTTTCTTT.

This clonotype turned up a few times. A much larger clone differs by one base, so this may be a read error. V is TRBV30 and J is TRBJ2-7; D is perhaps TRBD2 (5 bases). V was trimmed by 2 bases and J by 2 bases, leaving 13 bases between them. Germline CDR1 GTSNPN, CDR2 SVGIG (reference sequence). CDR3 length equals 14 residues. The DNA for the CDR3 is TGTGCCTGGAGTTTCCAGTGGGAGCCCTACGAGCAGTACTTC. Protein product: CAWSFQWEPYEQYF.

This clonotype was seen more than once but under ten times. The chain is built from TRBV19 and TRBJ2-7, with TRBD1 as a possible D gene (6 bases). The germline gives CDR1 LNHDA, CDR2 SQIVND (reference sequence). The CDR3 spans 13 residues. V was cut by 3 bases and J by 2 bases, with 8 bases left in between. The CDR3 nucleotides read TGTGCCAGTAGTATTAACAGGGCCTACGAGCAGTACTTC. Translating it yields CASSINRAYEQYF.

On this clonotype: The junction departs from the called germline gene at one end, perhaps through a read error. The chain uses TRBV11-2 and TRBJ2-5; the match to TRBD2 covers 8 bases. Per the germline V gene, CDR1 is SGHAT and CDR2 is FQNNGV. The CDR3 totals 18 residues. Here the CDR3 DNA reads TGTGTCAGCTGCTTAGGCTCAATGGGACTAGTAAAGCAAGAGACCCAGTACTTC. Translated: CVSCLGSMGLVKQETQYF.

This chain uses TRBV7-6 with TRBJ2-1, with 8 bases fitting TRBD2. Unmatched junction bases numbered 7, after V lost 3 bases and J lost 0 bases. The CDR3 consists of 17 residues. Per germline, CDR1 SGHVS and CDR2 FNYEAQ. In DNA, the CDR3 is TGTGCCAGCAGCTTCTGCAGGAGCGGGAGCTCCTACAATGAGCAGTTCTTC. Translated: CASSFCRSGSSYNEQFF.